This T cell receptor (beta chain) stems from a study of blood T cells in healthy people across ages. Study-wide results and limits: A greater number of naive CD4+ cells and higher diversity distinguished long-lived donors from aged donors.

Then a second PCR, running roughly 7 to 11 cycles, was carried out with a sample-barcoded 5' primer and a J-beta primer mix. A single record per CDR3 protein comes from TCRdb applying MiXCR to the 5' RACE reads. The sample consists of 500,000 to 700,000 distinct CDR3 sequences, 25% to 35% of them appearing once. Remarks on this clonotype: Antigen: not known.

Germline V gene data show CDR1 as LNHDA and CDR2 as SQIVND (reference sequence). V lost 6 bases, J lost 0 bases, and 6 bases stayed unmatched. The CDR3 length is 16 residues. Donation came from healthy Caucasian individuals in Russia who were aged 6 to 90. Each donor's blood draw was around 10 milliliters of peripheral blood. Isolated PBMCs totaled at least 6 million in each sample. Sample: blood. This clonotype originated in a woman of 80 years or more in good health. The chain is built from TRBV19 and TRBJ2-2; 8 bases align to TRBD1. The CDR3 DNA sequence: TGTGCCAGTAGCCCGCTACAGGGGGCGAACACCGGGGAGCTGTTTTTT. It encodes CASSPLQGANTGELFF.